This T cell receptor beta chain is from a study of blood T cell repertoires in COVID-19. Per germline, CDR1 SGHKS and CDR2 YYEKEE (reference sequence). V lost 3 bases and J lost 2; bases outside the gene matches: 4. This CDR3 is 14 amino acids long. Sequenced by immunoSEQ multiplex PCR; TCRdb stores in-frame clones only, minus some. The sample consists of about 280,000 clones, more than 80% of them appearing once. The TCR sequence derives from a woman between 25 and 40 years old with acute COVID-19. The chain joins TRBV5-5 to TRBJ2-7, with 8 bases identical to TRBD1. Sequenced input: PBMCs or T cells enriched from blood (not recorded which). In DNA form, the CDR3 reads TGTGCCAGCAGCTACCAGGGGGCCACCTACGAGCAGTACTTC. This gives the protein CASSYQGATYEQYF.